This T cell receptor beta chain was captured by sequencing in a study of shared clonotypes between healthy human individuals. This CDR3 contains 10 residues. The V and J ends lost 2 bases and 8 bases respectively, with 6 bases between them. Germline assignment: CDR1 DFQATT and CDR2 SNEGSKA (reference sequence). The study's findings and limits: Researchers found naive subsets generally carried larger estimated richness than memory subsets.

A roughly 220 ng quantity of DNA, approximately 29,000 T cell genomes, went into the sorted-subset replicate PCRs. Assay used: immunoSEQ multiplex PCR; TCRdb lists only in-frame clones, some missing. In the table there are 2 million to 2.5 million clones, under 97% of which are singletons. As to this clone: What it binds is not known.

Sequencing was done on a sample of naive CD4+ T cells sorted from blood. As for subset: CD45RA+ positively selected. This TCR derives from a man in his late teens or twenties in good health. The rearrangement joins TRBV20-1 to TRBJ1-1; D uncertain. The CDR3 DNA reads TGCAGTGCTAGACAGGACGAAGCTTTCTTT. Its translation: CSARQDEAFF.